Detailed here is one TCR beta chain. Its antigen is as yet unknown. The entry originates in a study of cytomegalovirus exposure and HLA in healthy donors. Study overall: The approximately 710 first-cohort repertoires and the roughly 130 validation repertoires shared the same platform, a later analysis reported.

The data were produced by immunoSEQ multiplex PCR, yet TCRdb's version contains in-frame clones alone and is incomplete. The repertoire holds roughly 200,000 clones, with 80% to 90% as singletons. The V end was cut by 5 bases, the J end by 5 bases, with 7 bases between. This CDR3 contains 12 residues. Germline values: CDR1 SEHNR, CDR2 FQNEAQ (reference sequence). Findings and limits, study-wide: Reports indicated that the classifier achieved high specificity and sensitivity in diagnosing cytomegalovirus status. Within the approximately 110 validation repertoires, first-cohort TCR clusters tended to co-occur, according to a later analysis. Listed as cytomegalovirus-associated were 150 or so TCR beta chains.

The rearrangement joins TRBV7-9 to TRBJ1-5; weak D call: TRBD1 (5 bases). The origin of this receptor is a young woman in good health and CMV-seronegative. Sequenced sample: PBMCs. CDR3 protein: CASSGADQPQHF. CDR3 DNA: TGTGCCAGCAGCGGGGCTGATCAGCCCCAGCATTTT.